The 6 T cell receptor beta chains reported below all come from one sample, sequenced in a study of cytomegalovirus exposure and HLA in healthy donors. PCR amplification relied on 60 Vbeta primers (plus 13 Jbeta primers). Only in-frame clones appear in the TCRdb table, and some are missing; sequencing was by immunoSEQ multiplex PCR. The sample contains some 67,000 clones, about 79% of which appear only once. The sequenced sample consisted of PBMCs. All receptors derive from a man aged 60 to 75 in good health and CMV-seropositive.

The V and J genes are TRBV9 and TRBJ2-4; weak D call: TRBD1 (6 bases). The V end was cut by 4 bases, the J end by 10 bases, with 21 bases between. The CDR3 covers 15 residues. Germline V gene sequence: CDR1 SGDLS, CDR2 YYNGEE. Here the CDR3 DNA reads TGTGCCAGCAGCCAGGACAGTGGCTCTTCATTGATTCAGTACTTC. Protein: CASSQDSGSSLIQYF.

CDR3: CSVERTASYGYTF. The CDR3 region has the DNA TGCAGCGTTGAAAGGACAGCTAGCTATGGCTACACCTTC. J is TRBJ1-2 and V is TRBV29-1, with D possibly matching TRBD1 (6 bases). Germline values: CDR1 SQVTM, CDR2 ANQGSEA. Trimming shortened V by 2 bases and J by 4 bases, and 11 bases separated the two germline ends. The length of the CDR3 is 13 residues.

CDR3 region: CASSFSGMGNQPQHF. The CDR3 nucleotides are TGTGCCAGCAGTTTTTCAGGAATGGGCAATCAGCCCCAGCATTTT. The J gene is TRBJ1-5, the V gene TRBV6-5; D not certain. The CDR3 is 15 amino acids. Germline CDR1 and CDR2: MNHEY and SVGAGI. Trimming removed 4 bases at V and 2 bases at J, with 12 bases between.

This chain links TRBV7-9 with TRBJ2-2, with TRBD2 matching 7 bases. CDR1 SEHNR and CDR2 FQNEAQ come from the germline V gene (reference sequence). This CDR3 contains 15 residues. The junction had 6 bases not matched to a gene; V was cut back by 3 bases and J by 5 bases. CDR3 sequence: CASSFSGAETGELFF. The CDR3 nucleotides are TGTGCCAGCAGCTTCAGCGGGGCGGAGACCGGGGAGCTGTTTTTT.

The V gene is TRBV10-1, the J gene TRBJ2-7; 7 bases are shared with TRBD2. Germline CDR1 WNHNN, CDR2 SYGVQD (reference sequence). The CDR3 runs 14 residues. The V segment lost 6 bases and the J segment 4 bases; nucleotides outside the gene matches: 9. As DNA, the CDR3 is TGCGCCAGCAGCCAGGGAGGGAGCCGTTACGAGCAGTACTTC. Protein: CASSQGGSRYEQYF.

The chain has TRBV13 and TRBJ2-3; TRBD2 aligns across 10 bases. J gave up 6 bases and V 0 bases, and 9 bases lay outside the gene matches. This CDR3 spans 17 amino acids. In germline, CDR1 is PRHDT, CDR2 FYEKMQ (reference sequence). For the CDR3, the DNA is TGTGCCAGCAGCTTAGGATCTCTGCTAGCGGGAGCCGATACGCAGTATTTT. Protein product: CASSLGSLLAGADTQYF.